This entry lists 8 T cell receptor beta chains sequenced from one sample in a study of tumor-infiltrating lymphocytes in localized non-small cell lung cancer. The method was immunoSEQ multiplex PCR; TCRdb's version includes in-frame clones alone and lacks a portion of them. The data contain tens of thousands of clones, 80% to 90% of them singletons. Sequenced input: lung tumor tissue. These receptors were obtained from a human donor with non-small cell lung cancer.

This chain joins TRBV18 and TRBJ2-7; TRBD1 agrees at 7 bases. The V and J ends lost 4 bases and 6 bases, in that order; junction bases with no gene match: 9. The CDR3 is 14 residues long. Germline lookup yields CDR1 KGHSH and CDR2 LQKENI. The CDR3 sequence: CASSLQGERGEQYF. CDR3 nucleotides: TGTGCCAGCTCACTCCAGGGGGAAAGGGGCGAGCAGTACTTC.

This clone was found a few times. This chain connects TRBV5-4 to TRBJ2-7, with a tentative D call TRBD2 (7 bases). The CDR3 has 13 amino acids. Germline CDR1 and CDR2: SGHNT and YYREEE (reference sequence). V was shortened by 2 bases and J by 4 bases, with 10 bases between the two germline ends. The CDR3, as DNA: TGTGCCAGCAGCTTCGCGGGGGCTTACGAGCAGTACTTC. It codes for CASSFAGAYEQYF.

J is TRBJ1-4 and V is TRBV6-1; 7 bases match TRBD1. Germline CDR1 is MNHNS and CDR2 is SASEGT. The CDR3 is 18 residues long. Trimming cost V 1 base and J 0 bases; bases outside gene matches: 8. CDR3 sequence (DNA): TGTGCCAGCAGTGAAGGTGTCAGGGGGTCTGCAACTAATGAAAAACTGTTTTTT. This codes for CASSEGVRGSATNEKLFF.

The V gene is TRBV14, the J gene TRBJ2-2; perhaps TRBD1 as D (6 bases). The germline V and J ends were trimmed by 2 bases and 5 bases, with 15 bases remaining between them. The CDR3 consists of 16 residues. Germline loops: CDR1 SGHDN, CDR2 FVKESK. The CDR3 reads CASSQTAGAGTGELFF. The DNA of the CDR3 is TGTGCCAGCAGCCAAACCGCAGGGGCTGGGACCGGGGAGCTGTTTTTT.

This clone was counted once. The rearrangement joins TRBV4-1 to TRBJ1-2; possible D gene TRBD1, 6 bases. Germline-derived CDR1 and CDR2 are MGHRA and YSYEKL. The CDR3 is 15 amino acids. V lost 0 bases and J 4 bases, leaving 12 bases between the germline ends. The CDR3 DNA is TGCGCCAGCAGCCAAGACGTCCAGGGGCTCTATGGCTACACCTTC. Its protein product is CASSQDVQGLYGYTF.

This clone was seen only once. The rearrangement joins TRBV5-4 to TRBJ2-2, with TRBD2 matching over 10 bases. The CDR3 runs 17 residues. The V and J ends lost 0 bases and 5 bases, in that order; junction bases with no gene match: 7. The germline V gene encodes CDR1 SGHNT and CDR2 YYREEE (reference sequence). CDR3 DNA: TGTGCCAGCAGCTTGGCCAGCGGGGGGGCCCTAACCGGGGAGCTGTTTTTT. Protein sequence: CASSLASGGALTGELFF.

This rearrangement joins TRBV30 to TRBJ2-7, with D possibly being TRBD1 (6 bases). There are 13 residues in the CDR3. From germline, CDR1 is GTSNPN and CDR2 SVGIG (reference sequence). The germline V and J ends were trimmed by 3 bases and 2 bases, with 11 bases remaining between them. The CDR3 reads CAWSQGRTYEQYF. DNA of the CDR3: TGTGCCTGGAGCCAGGGGCGAACCTACGAGCAGTACTTC.

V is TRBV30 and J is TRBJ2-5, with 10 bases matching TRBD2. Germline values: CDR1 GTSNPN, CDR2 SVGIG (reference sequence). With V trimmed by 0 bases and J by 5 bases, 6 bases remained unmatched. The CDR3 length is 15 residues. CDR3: CAWSVAGGPSETQYF. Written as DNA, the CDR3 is TGTGCCTGGAGTGTAGCGGGGGGGCCTAGTGAGACCCAGTACTTC.